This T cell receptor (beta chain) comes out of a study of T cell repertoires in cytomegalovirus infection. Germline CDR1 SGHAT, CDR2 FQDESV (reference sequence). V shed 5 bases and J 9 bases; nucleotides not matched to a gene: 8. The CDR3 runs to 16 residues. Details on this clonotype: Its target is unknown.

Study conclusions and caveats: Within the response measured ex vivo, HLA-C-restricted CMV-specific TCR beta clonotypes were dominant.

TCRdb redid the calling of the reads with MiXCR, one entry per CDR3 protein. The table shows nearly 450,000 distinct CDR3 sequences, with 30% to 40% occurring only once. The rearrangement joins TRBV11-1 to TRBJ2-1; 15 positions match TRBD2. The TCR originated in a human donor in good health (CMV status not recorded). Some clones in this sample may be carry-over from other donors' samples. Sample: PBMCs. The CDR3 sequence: CASSGGLAGGRAEQFF. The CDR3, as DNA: TGTGCCAGCAGCGGGGGACTAGCGGGGGGCCGGGCTGAGCAGTTCTTC.